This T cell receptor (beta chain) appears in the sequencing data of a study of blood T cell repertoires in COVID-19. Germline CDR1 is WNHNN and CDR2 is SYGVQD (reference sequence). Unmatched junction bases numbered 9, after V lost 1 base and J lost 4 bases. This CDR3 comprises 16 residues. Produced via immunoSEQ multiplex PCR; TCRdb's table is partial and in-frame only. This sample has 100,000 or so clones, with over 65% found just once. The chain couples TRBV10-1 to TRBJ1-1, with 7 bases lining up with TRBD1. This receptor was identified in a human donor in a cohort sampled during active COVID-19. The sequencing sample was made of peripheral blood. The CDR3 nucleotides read TGCGCCAGCAGTGAGTATTTAGGAGGGGGCGGCACTGAAGCTTTCTTT. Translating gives CASSEYLGGGGTEAFF.